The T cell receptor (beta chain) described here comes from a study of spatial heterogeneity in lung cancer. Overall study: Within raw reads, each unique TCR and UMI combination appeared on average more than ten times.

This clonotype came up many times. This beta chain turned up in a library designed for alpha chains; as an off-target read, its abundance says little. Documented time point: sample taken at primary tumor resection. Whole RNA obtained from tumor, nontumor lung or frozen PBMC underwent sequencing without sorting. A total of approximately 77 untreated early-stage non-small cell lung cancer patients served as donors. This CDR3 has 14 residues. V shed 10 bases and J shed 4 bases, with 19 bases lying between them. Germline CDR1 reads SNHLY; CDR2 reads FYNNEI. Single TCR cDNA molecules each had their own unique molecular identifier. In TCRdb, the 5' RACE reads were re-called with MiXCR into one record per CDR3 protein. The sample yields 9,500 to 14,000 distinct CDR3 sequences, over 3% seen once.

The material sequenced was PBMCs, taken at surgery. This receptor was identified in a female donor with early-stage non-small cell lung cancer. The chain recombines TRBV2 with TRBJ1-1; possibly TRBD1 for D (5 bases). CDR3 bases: TGTGCCAATACCCCGGGCAGGGCGGCCACTGAAGCTTTCTTT. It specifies CANTPGRAATEAFF.